A selection of T cell receptor beta chains follows, all from one sample in a study of CD8 T cells in Susac syndrome. TCRdb recomputed calls from the immunoSEQ multiplex PCR reads with MiXCR, one row per CDR3 protein. Among about 300,000 distinct CDR3 sequences listed, 75% to 90% were seen once. The sequenced sample consisted of CD8+ T cells from PBMCs. Receptor source: a human donor with multiple sclerosis. Each CDR3 is given with its conserved first and last residue. A D gene is named only where the DNA matches it firmly. Part of the rows lack a size; the others show once, few, many or a class for expanded clones.

d_call: TRBD2
j_call: TRBJ2-2
clone_size: -
v_call: TRBV25-1
cdr3_aa: CASSSGLAGGPRTGELFF
cdr3_nt: TGTGCCAGCAGTTCGGGACTAGCGGGGGGGCCGCGAACCGGGGAGCTGTTTTTT

d_call: -
j_call: TRBJ1-1
clone_size: -
v_call: TRBV3-1
cdr3_aa: CASSHSPSAEAFF
cdr3_nt: TGTGCCAGCAGCCATTCACCCTCTGCTGAAGCTTTCTTT

d_call: -
j_call: TRBJ2-6
clone_size: -
v_call: TRBV10-3
cdr3_aa: CAISEQNSGANVLTF
cdr3_nt: TGTGCCATCAGTGAGCAAAACTCTGGGGCCAACGTCCTGACTTTC

d_call: -
j_call: TRBJ1-3
clone_size: -
v_call: TRBV4-3
cdr3_aa: CASSQDDRMLSGNTIYF
cdr3_nt: TGCGCCAGCAGCCAAGATGACAGGATGCTCTCTGGAAACACCATATATTTT

d_call: -
j_call: TRBJ1-5
clone_size: -
v_call: TRBV19
cdr3_aa: CASMEGTYQPQHF
cdr3_nt: TGTGCCTCTATGGAGGGGACATATCAGCCCCAGCATTTT

d_call: TRBD2
j_call: TRBJ2-1
clone_size: -
v_call: TRBV5-4
cdr3_aa: CASSLTPSGGAYNEQFF
cdr3_nt: TGTGCCAGCAGCCTTACACCTAGCGGGGGGGCCTACAATGAGCAGTTCTTC

d_call: TRBD1
j_call: TRBJ2-1
clone_size: -
v_call: TRBV11-2
cdr3_aa: CASSSDGTGFINEQFF
cdr3_nt: TGTGCCAGCAGCTCAGACGGGACAGGGTTTATCAATGAGCAGTTCTTC

d_call: -
j_call: TRBJ1-1
clone_size: -
v_call: TRBV4-1
cdr3_aa: CASSQVGGMNTEAFF
cdr3_nt: TGCGCCAGCAGCCAAGTGGGGGGAATGAACACTGAAGCTTTCTTT

d_call: -
j_call: TRBJ1-2
clone_size: -
v_call: TRBV5-1
cdr3_aa: CASSLGLGDYGYTF
cdr3_nt: TGCGCCAGCAGCTTGGGGCTCGGCGACTATGGCTACACCTTC

d_call: -
j_call: TRBJ2-1
clone_size: -
v_call: TRBV28
cdr3_aa: CASLSRYNEQFF
cdr3_nt: TGTGCCAGCCTTAGCCGTTACAATGAGCAGTTCTTC

d_call: -
j_call: TRBJ2-2
clone_size: -
v_call: TRBV10-3
cdr3_aa: CAINRASIRDTGELFF
cdr3_nt: TGTGCCATCAACCGGGCATCCATACGGGACACCGGGGAGCTGTTTTTT

d_call: -
j_call: TRBJ2-3
clone_size: once
v_call: TRBV7-6
cdr3_aa: CASSLVPESTDTQYF
cdr3_nt: TGTGCCAGCAGCTTAGTTCCGGAGAGCACAGATACGCAGTATTTT

d_call: -
j_call: TRBJ2-3
clone_size: -
v_call: TRBV2
cdr3_aa: CASIGYTQYF
cdr3_nt: TGTGCCAGCATAGGTTACACGCAGTATTTT

d_call: -
j_call: TRBJ1-2
clone_size: -
v_call: TRBV6-5
cdr3_aa: CASSYGGHGYTF
cdr3_nt: TGTGCCAGCAGTTATGGCGGGCATGGCTACACCTTC

d_call: -
j_call: TRBJ1-5
clone_size: -
v_call: TRBV7-2
cdr3_aa: CASSLARPYGNQPQHF
cdr3_nt: TGTGCCAGCAGCTTAGCGCGGCCATATGGGAATCAGCCCCAGCATTTT

d_call: TRBD1
j_call: TRBJ1-1
clone_size: -
v_call: TRBV27
cdr3_aa: CASSPRGQMNTEAFF
cdr3_nt: TGTGCCAGCAGTCCTAGGGGACAGATGAACACTGAAGCTTTCTTT

d_call: -
j_call: TRBJ2-2
clone_size: -
v_call: TRBV28
cdr3_aa: CASSSAGAVAGELFF
cdr3_nt: TGTGCCAGCAGTTCTGCAGGGGCGGTGGCCGGGGAGCTGTTTTTT

d_call: -
j_call: TRBJ2-1
clone_size: -
v_call: TRBV14
cdr3_aa: CASSQYSTVYNEQFF
cdr3_nt: TGTGCCAGCAGCCAATATTCGACGGTTTACAATGAGCAGTTCTTC

d_call: -
j_call: TRBJ1-5
clone_size: few
v_call: TRBV14
cdr3_aa: CASSPDGYQPQHF
cdr3_nt: TGTGCCAGCAGCCCGGACGGGTATCAGCCCCAGCATTTT

d_call: TRBD1
j_call: TRBJ2-1
clone_size: -
v_call: TRBV5-6
cdr3_aa: CASSIGQVENEQFF
cdr3_nt: TGTGCCAGCAGCATCGGACAGGTTGAAAATGAGCAGTTCTTC

d_call: TRBD2
j_call: TRBJ2-7
clone_size: -
v_call: TRBV20-1
cdr3_aa: CSARAADSPGGYEQYF
cdr3_nt: TGCAGTGCTAGGGCGGCGGACAGCCCGGGGGGGTACGAGCAGTACTTC

d_call: TRBD1
j_call: TRBJ1-2
clone_size: -
v_call: TRBV2
cdr3_aa: CALPLQGTGFGYGYTF
cdr3_nt: TGTGCCCTCCCCCTGCAGGGGACAGGGTTCGGGTATGGCTACACCTTC

d_call: TRBD2
j_call: TRBJ2-5
clone_size: -
v_call: TRBV7-2
cdr3_aa: CASSPLGSGVAQYF
cdr3_nt: TGTGCCAGCAGCCCGCTTGGTAGCGGGGTAGCCCAGTACTTC

d_call: -
j_call: TRBJ2-1
clone_size: -
v_call: TRBV6-2/TRBV6-3
cdr3_aa: CASSRRVSANEQFF
cdr3_nt: TGTGCCAGCAGTCGGAGGGTATCGGCCAATGAGCAGTTCTTC

d_call: -
j_call: TRBJ1-5
clone_size: -
v_call: TRBV6-2/TRBV6-3
cdr3_aa: CASSYSGEGNQPQHF
cdr3_nt: TGTGCCAGCAGTTACTCGGGGGAGGGCAATCAGCCCCAGCATTTT

d_call: TRBD2
j_call: TRBJ2-1
clone_size: -
v_call: TRBV12-3/TRBV12-4
cdr3_aa: CASSLGAGGFNEQFF
cdr3_nt: TGTGCCAGCAGTTTAGGGGCGGGGGGCTTCAATGAGCAGTTCTTC

d_call: -
j_call: TRBJ2-1
clone_size: few
v_call: TRBV9
cdr3_aa: CASSVGSYNEQFF
cdr3_nt: TGTGCCAGCAGTGTGGGCTCCTACAATGAGCAGTTCTTC

d_call: -
j_call: TRBJ2-3
clone_size: once
v_call: TRBV20-1
cdr3_aa: CSARDWPALSTDTQYF
cdr3_nt: TGCAGTGCTAGAGATTGGCCGGCTTTAAGCACAGATACGCAGTATTTT

d_call: TRBD1
j_call: TRBJ1-2
clone_size: -
v_call: TRBV9
cdr3_aa: CASSASWTGMNYGYTF
cdr3_nt: TGTGCCAGCAGCGCCTCCTGGACAGGAATGAACTATGGCTACACCTTC

d_call: -
j_call: TRBJ2-3
clone_size: -
v_call: TRBV19
cdr3_aa: CASREGADTQYF
cdr3_nt: TGTGCCAGCAGGGAAGGGGCAGATACGCAGTATTTT

d_call: TRBD2
j_call: TRBJ2-1
clone_size: -
v_call: TRBV27
cdr3_aa: CASSPRGGGYNEQFF
cdr3_nt: TGTGCCAGCAGTCCACGGGGCGGGGGATACAATGAGCAGTTCTTC

d_call: -
j_call: TRBJ1-5
clone_size: few
v_call: TRBV20-1
cdr3_aa: CSATPSRLPSNQPQHF
cdr3_nt: TGCAGTGCTACTCCTTCGAGGCTGCCTAGCAATCAGCCCCAGCATTTT

d_call: TRBD1
j_call: TRBJ1-2
clone_size: -
v_call: TRBV14
cdr3_aa: CASSMSLGTASNYGYTF
cdr3_nt: TGTGCCAGCAGCATGAGTCTGGGGACAGCCTCTAACTATGGCTACACCTTC

d_call: -
j_call: TRBJ2-7
clone_size: once
v_call: TRBV5-1
cdr3_aa: CASSLEFNEQYF
cdr3_nt: TGCGCCAGCAGCTTGGAATTTAACGAGCAGTACTTC

d_call: -
j_call: TRBJ2-7
clone_size: -
v_call: TRBV11-2
cdr3_aa: CASSLVQGTSYEQYF
cdr3_nt: TGTGCCAGCAGCTTAGTACAGGGAACCTCCTACGAGCAGTACTTC

d_call: -
j_call: TRBJ1-6
clone_size: -
v_call: TRBV27
cdr3_aa: CASSLSPGSSLHF
cdr3_nt: TGTGCCAGCAGTTTATCCCCTGGGTCGTCCCTCCACTTT

d_call: -
j_call: TRBJ2-1
clone_size: once
v_call: TRBV7-9
cdr3_aa: CASQARSPRVSEQFF
cdr3_nt: TGTGCCAGCCAGGCACGGTCCCCGCGGGTGTCTGAGCAGTTCTTC

d_call: TRBD2
j_call: TRBJ2-1
clone_size: once
v_call: TRBV20-1
cdr3_aa: CSARVIGTSIASYNEQFF
cdr3_nt: TGCAGTGCTAGAGTGATAGGGACTAGCATCGCCTCCTACAATGAGCAGTTCTTC

d_call: TRBD1
j_call: TRBJ2-1
clone_size: -
v_call: TRBV25-1
cdr3_aa: CASSARDSNYNEQFF
cdr3_nt: TGTGCCAGCAGTGCAAGGGACAGCAACTACAATGAGCAGTTCTTC